Presented here are 21 T cell receptor beta chains from one specimen sequenced in a study of CD4+ T cells in melanoma. Profiled with immunoSEQ multiplex PCR; TCRdb holds only in-frame clones, not every one. This table has 10,000 or so clones, over 55% appearing once. The sequenced sample was cells from a culture (not recorded whether cultured in vitro). The receptors stem from a human donor with melanoma.

The chain combines TRBV2 with TRBJ1-2; D unresolved. The V and J ends lost 1 base and 4 bases respectively, with 10 bases between them. Germline V lookup: CDR1 SNHLY, CDR2 FYNNEI. The CDR3 is 14 residues long. The CDR3 DNA is TGTGCCAGCAGTGAAGAAACAGATAGCTATGGCTACACCTTC. Protein: CASSEETDSYGYTF.

The chain combines TRBV2 with TRBJ1-2; D not resolved. The CDR3 sequence is 13 residues long. The germline gives CDR1 SNHLY, CDR2 FYNNEI. Deletions cut 6 bases from V and 0 bases from J, with 8 bases between. The CDR3: CASSFLANYGYTF. The CDR3 nucleotides are TGTGCCAGCAGCTTTTTGGCTAACTATGGCTACACCTTC. The whole variable domain, filled in from reference TRBV2 and TRBJ1-2, reads EPEVTQTPSHQVTQMGQEVILRCVPISNHLYFYWYRQILGQKVEFLVSFYNNEISEKSEIFDDQFSVERPDGSNFTLKIRSTKLEDSAMYFCASSFLANYGYTFGSGTRLTVV.

This chain connects TRBV15 to TRBJ2-7; TRBD2 is a possible D gene (5 bases). V lost 1 base, J lost 7 bases, and 17 bases lay in between. The CDR3 loop spans 15 amino acids. In germline, CDR1 is LNHNV, CDR2 YYDKDF (reference sequence). CDR3 bases: TGTGCCACCAGCAGAGCGGGGTCCCTTTGGGTGGAGCAGTACTTC. The encoded protein is CATSRAGSLWVEQYF.

This chain joins TRBV30 and TRBJ2-1, with 12 positions matching TRBD2. The J segment lost 1 base and the V segment lost 4 bases, leaving 2 bases of the junction unmatched. The CDR3 covers 15 residues. Germline V lookup: CDR1 GTSNPN, CDR2 SVGIG (reference sequence). CDR3 sequence reads: CAWKTSGGSYNEQFF. The CDR3 region has the DNA TGTGCCTGGAAGACTAGCGGGGGATCCTACAATGAGCAGTTCTTC.

A few counts support this clone. DNA of the CDR3: TGTGCCAGCAGTCGATCGACAGGCCCAGGCTACACCTTC. Translated: CASSRSTGPGYTF. The V gene is TRBV6-5, the J gene TRBJ1-2; TRBD1 might be the D (6 bases). The CDR3 spans 13 residues. The ends were cut back, 5 bases at V and 8 bases at J, with 15 bases in the middle. Germline CDR1 is MNHEY and CDR2 is SVGAGI.

This clone has a handful of counts. The genes are TRBV9 and TRBJ1-1; no definite D call. Germline values: CDR1 SGDLS, CDR2 YYNGEE. The germline V and J ends were trimmed by 2 bases and 1 base, with 6 bases remaining between them. The CDR3 spans 13 residues. For the CDR3, the DNA is TGTGCCAGCAGCGTGGGATCGAACACTGAAGCTTTCTTT. This codes for CASSVGSNTEAFF.

V is TRBV5-1 and J is TRBJ2-7; 11 bases match TRBD2. CDR1 SGHRS and CDR2 YFSETQ come from the germline V gene. This CDR3 is 16 amino acids long. After removal of 0 bases from V and 3 bases from J, the junction contained 5 bases not matched to a gene. The CDR3 coding sequence is TGCGCCAGCAGCTTGGGTCTCGGGACTAGCGGCTACGAGCAGTACTTC. Amino acid sequence: CASSLGLGTSGYEQYF.

This clone was detected only once. The V call is TRBV30, the J call TRBJ1-1, with D unresolved. The CDR3 is 13 amino acids. The V end was cut by 3 bases, the J end by 1 base, with 9 bases between. Germline V lookup: CDR1 GTSNPN, CDR2 SVGIG (reference sequence). The CDR3, as DNA: TGTGCCTGGAGAAGGACGGCGAACACTGAAGCTTTCTTT. This translates into CAWRRTANTEAFF.

This chain links TRBV20-1 with TRBJ1-4, with D hard to call. The germline CDR1 and CDR2 sequences are DFQATT and SNEGSKA (reference sequence). Between the trimmed V and J ends, which lost 3 bases and 8 bases, there was a span of 4 bases. The CDR3 sequence is 10 residues long. The chain's CDR3 is CSASYEKLFF. Here the CDR3 DNA reads TGCAGTGCTAGTTACGAAAAACTGTTTTTT.

The chain combines TRBV6-1 with TRBJ1-2, with 7 positions matching TRBD1. The CDR3 is 11 residues long. Per germline, CDR1 MNHNS and CDR2 SASEGT. J was trimmed by 6 bases and V by 5 bases; bases with no gene match: 0. The CDR3 nucleotides are TGTGCCAGCAGTACAGGGGATGGCTACACCTTC. This gives the protein CASSTGDGYTF.

V and J are TRBV18 and TRBJ1-2; tentatively, D is TRBD1 (5 bases). The CDR3 is made up of 16 amino acids. The V end was cut by 0 bases, the J end by 1 base, with 12 bases between. Germline V CDR1 and CDR2: KGHSH, LQKENI. CDR3 coding DNA: TGTGCCAGCTCACCACCGGGGCGCCAGGATAACTATGGCTACACCTTC. It is translated as CASSPPGRQDNYGYTF. The full variable domain, rest sourced from reference TRBV18 and TRBJ1-2, is NAGVMQNPRHLVRRRGQEARLRCSPMKGHSHVYWYRQLPEEGLKFMVYLQKENIIDESGMPKERFSAEFPKEGPSILRIQQVVRGDSAAYFCASSPPGRQDNYGYTFGSGTRLTVV.

The chain joins TRBV18 to TRBJ1-3; D is undetermined. The germline V gene has CDR1 KGHSH and CDR2 LQKENI. The V end lost 4 bases, the J end lost 0 bases, and 10 bases lay between the germline ends. This CDR3 contains 15 residues. The CDR3 is CASSQQLSSGNTIYF. CDR3 DNA: TGTGCCAGCTCACAACAGCTATCCTCTGGAAACACCATATATTTT.

The V gene is TRBV5-1, the J gene TRBJ2-1; D is undetermined. CDR1 SGHRS and CDR2 YFSETQ come from the germline V gene. The V gene lost 0 bases and the J gene lost 0 bases, with 7 bases spanning the gap. The CDR3 is 15 residues long. CDR3 DNA: TGCGCCAGCAGCTTGGGGCGGCTCTCCTACAATGAGCAGTTCTTC. Translating it yields CASSLGRLSYNEQFF.

The rearrangement joins TRBV18 to TRBJ2-1, with 10 bases aligning to TRBD1. After removal of 8 bases from V and 0 bases from J, the junction contained 4 bases not matched to a gene. Germline V gene data show CDR1 as KGHSH and CDR2 as LQKENI. This CDR3 comprises 15 residues. The chain's CDR3 is CASRGQGSSYNEQFF. As DNA, the CDR3 is TGTGCCAGCCGGGGACAGGGGAGCTCCTACAATGAGCAGTTCTTC.

The chain couples TRBV11-3 to TRBJ2-2; D uncertain. CDR3 size: 13 residues. From germline, CDR1 is SGHNT and CDR2 YENEEA. V was shortened by 4 bases and J by 3 bases, with 6 bases between the two germline ends. This CDR3 is CASSSRDTGELFF. CDR3 nucleotides: TGTGCCAGCAGCTCCCGGGACACCGGGGAGCTGTTTTTT.

V usage is TRBV11-2 and J usage is TRBJ1-1; the D gene is possibly TRBD1 (5 bases). Germline V lookup: CDR1 SGHAT, CDR2 FQNNGV. Trimming shortened V by 2 bases and J by 1 base, and 17 bases separated the two germline ends. This CDR3 has 17 residues. CDR3 nucleotides: TGTGCCAGCAGCTTAAGGACGACTAGTCAGGGGAACACTGAAGCTTTCTTT. This translates into CASSLRTTSQGNTEAFF.

This sequence joins TRBV9 and TRBJ2-3, with D unclear. Trimming pared 0 bases from V and 2 bases from J, leaving 7 bases between. CDR1 is SGDLS, CDR2 YYNGEE, per germline. The CDR3 totals 14 residues. Here the CDR3 reads CASSVAPYTDTQYF. The CDR3, as DNA: TGTGCCAGCAGCGTAGCGCCATACACAGATACGCAGTATTTT.

CDR3 in amino acids: CASSLRDPEGAFF. CDR3 bases: TGTGCCAGCAGCTTAAGGGACCCCGAGGGAGCTTTCTTT. V usage is TRBV5-5 and J usage is TRBJ1-1, with a possible D match to TRBD1 (5 bases). The CDR3 loop spans 13 amino acids. Trimming pared 2 bases from V and 10 bases from J, leaving 15 bases between. Germline CDR1 SGHKS, CDR2 YYEKEE (reference sequence).

The rearrangement uses TRBV7-9 and TRBJ1-4; weak D call: TRBD1 (5 bases). V lost 1 base, J lost 7 bases, and 13 bases lay in between. The germline gives CDR1 SEHNR, CDR2 FQNEAQ (reference sequence). CDR3 length: 15 residues. CDR3 in amino acids: CASSLGAGQGEKLFF. CDR3 nucleotide sequence: TGTGCCAGCAGCTTAGGGGCAGGGCAGGGTGAAAAACTGTTTTTT.

This clone was observed a few times. The chain combines TRBV6-1 with TRBJ1-1; D is unresolved. The CDR3 runs 13 residues. Trimming took 0 bases from V and 8 from J, leaving 10 bases between them. Germline V gives CDR1 MNHNS, CDR2 SASEGT. DNA of the CDR3: TGTGCCAGCAGTGAAGCGCTTCGGTCCGAAGCTTTCTTT. Translating it yields CASSEALRSEAFF.

This clone was detected only once. V usage is TRBV5-1 and J usage is TRBJ2-1, with D possibly being TRBD1 (5 bases). The V end was cut by 0 bases, the J end by 2 bases, with 6 bases between. The CDR3 spans 14 residues. The germline V gene has CDR1 SGHRS and CDR2 YFSETQ. The CDR3 DNA follows: TGCGCCAGCAGCTTGGGACAGCCCTACAATGAGCAGTTCTTC. This translates into CASSLGQPYNEQFF. The complete variable domain, with remaining parts taken from reference TRBV5-1 and TRBJ2-1, reads KAGVTQTPRYLIKTRGQQVTLSCSPISGHRSVSWYQQTPGQGLQFLFEYFSETQRNKGNFPGRFSGRQFSNSRSEMNVSTLELGDSALYLCASSLGQPYNEQFFGPGTRLTVL.